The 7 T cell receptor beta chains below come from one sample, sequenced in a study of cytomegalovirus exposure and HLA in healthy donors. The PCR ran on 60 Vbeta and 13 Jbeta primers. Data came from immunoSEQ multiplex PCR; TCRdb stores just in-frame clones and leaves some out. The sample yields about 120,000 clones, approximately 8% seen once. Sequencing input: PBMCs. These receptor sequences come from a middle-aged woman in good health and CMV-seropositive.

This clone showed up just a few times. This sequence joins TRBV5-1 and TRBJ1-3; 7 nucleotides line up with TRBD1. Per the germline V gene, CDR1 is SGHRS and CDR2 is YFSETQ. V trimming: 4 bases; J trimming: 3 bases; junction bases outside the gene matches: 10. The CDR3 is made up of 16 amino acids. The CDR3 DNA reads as TGCGCCAGCAGCACATTAACAGGGGTCGTTGGAAACACCATATATTTT. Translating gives CASSTLTGVVGNTIYF.

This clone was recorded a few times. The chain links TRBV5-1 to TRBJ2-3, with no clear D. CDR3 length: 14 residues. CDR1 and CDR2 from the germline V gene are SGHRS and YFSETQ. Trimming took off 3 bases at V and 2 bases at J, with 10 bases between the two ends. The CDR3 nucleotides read TGCGCCAGCAGCTCCAGTCCGTCCACAGATACGCAGTATTTT. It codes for CASSSSPSTDTQYF.

The CDR3 nucleotides read TGCAGCGGGGGGGGAAAGGGCAGACTTACTAATGAAAAACTGTTTTTT. Amino acid sequence: CSGGGKGRLTNEKLFF. The chain combines TRBV29-1 with TRBJ1-4, with a weak D call TRBD1 (5 bases). V lost 7 bases to trimming and J lost 2 bases, with 20 bases between them. There are 16 residues in the CDR3. Germline loops: CDR1 SQVTM, CDR2 ANQGSEA.

CDR3 sequence (DNA): TGTGCCAGCAGTTTCCCCGGGACAGGGTCCTACGAGCAGTACTTC. It translates to CASSFPGTGSYEQYF. The rearrangement joins TRBV6-6 to TRBJ2-7, with 9 bases fitting TRBD1. With V trimmed by 4 bases and J by 1 base, 5 bases remained unmatched. This CDR3 region has 15 residues. Germline V gives CDR1 MNHNY, CDR2 SVGAGI (reference sequence).

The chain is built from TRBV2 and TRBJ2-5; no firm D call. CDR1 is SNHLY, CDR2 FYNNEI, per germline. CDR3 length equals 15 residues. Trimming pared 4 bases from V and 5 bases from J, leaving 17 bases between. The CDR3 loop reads CASSVRLGVGETQYF. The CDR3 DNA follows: TGTGCCAGCAGTGTTCGGCTAGGAGTTGGTGAGACCCAGTACTTC.

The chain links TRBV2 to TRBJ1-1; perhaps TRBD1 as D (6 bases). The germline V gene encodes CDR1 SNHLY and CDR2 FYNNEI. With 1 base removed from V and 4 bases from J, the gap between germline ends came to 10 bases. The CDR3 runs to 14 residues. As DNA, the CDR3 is TGTGCCAGCAGTGAAGAGGGGGTTGGCACTGAAGCTTTCTTT. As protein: CASSEEGVGTEAFF.

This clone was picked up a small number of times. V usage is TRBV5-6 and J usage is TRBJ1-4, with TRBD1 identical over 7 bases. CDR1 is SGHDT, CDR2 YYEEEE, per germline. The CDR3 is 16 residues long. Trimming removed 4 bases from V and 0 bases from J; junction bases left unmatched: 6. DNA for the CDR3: TGTGCCAGCAGCAGAAACAGGGGAACAACTAATGAAAAACTGTTTTTT. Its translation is CASSRNRGTTNEKLFF.